Included here is one TCR beta chain sequence, with context. This clone is categorized as medium-sized (0.01 to 0.1%). Its antigen is currently not known. No much larger clonotype is one base removed from it; base qualities were not supplied. Sequencing of the TRB variable region was done with the immunoSEQ hsTCRB v3.0 assay at survey level resolution. The targeted TRB sequencing depth was roughly 40,000-50,000 T-cell genomes per sample. Pooled TRB libraries were sequenced on an Illumina MiSeq with a v3 150-cycle kit. The original methods were these. Repertoire analysis was run in R within a reproducible Nextflow workflow that covered QC, data transformation and analysis. LymphoSeq2, an R package for AIRR-Seq data exploration, was used to implement custom analyses. A handful of samples yielding fewer than 5000 total TRB sequences were excluded, leaving 188 analyzed HIV repertoires. Among the roughly 180 retained HIV repertoires, under 65 were collected before ART initiation and 120 to 130 after ART initiation. Repertoires were downsampled to 5000 TRB nucleotide sequences, with summary statistics averaged over 100 downsampling iterations. TRB sequences were retained for analysis only if CDR3 regions of at least seven amino acids were present. Diversity was measured with a Shannon entropy-derived clonality score and the Gini coefficient. Repertoire networks linked the top 5000 CDR3 amino acid sequences whenever two sequences differed by an edit distance of one. Antigen specificity groups and MHC restriction were predicted for TRB CDR3 amino acid sequences with GLIPH2. To flag known CMV, EBV, HIV or tissue antigen associations, CDR3 amino acid sequences were matched against VDJdb and McPAS-TCR. Pre-ART, post-ART and control groups were compared with Wilcoxon signed-rank tests and Holm-Bonferroni correction. The table was pulled from immuneACCESS by TCRdb, which kept in-frame rearrangements only. Such tables lose some clones; where checked, under half of the loss comes from unresolved V genes, and the rest has no known cause. V and J calls and clone size are as listed in that table; D and trimming were resolved from the DNA. This sample comprises 30,000 to 40,000 clones, about 80% of them detected only once. The ten largest clones represent over 6.5% of the sample.

Inclusion was restricted to participants for whom at least one PBMC sample before ART initiation and at least two post-ART samples were available. Every participant with HIV received treatment in the United States of America. Before DNA extraction, cryopreserved samples of about 1-11 million PBMC were thawed and then washed. At the time of the earliest PBMC sample, participants with HIV were aged between about 23 and 55 years. Each participant contributed PBMC samples from 1-4 timepoints before ART initiation and 2-8 timepoints after ART initiation, with a median of 7 samples. For every participant, serial HIV viral load, CD4+ T-cell count, ART history and demographic data were obtained. Genomic DNA was extracted from unsorted PBMC with a Qiagen kit on a QIAcube, with processing performed in batches of 12 samples. These data belong to a study of long-term antiretroviral therapy in people with HIV (dated by TCRdb to between 2022 and 2023). Regarding the complete study: Collection of the earliest samples took place about a decade ahead of the 2015 WHO recommendation for immediate ART, at a time when ART was typically delayed until CD4 counts fell. This retrospective serial study examined whether starting ART and sustained HIV suppression were associated with changes in the composition and diversity of the TRB repertoire in peripheral blood. From some 33 adults with confirmed HIV infection, the cohort provided 192 cryopreserved PBMC samples, gathered serially across a mean of approximately six years (range 1-12). Among the 30 to 35 participants with HIV, ten to eleven were female. No cross-contamination during QIAcube processing was shown when test extractions of a monoclonal T-cell line were performed alongside roughly 30 polyclonal samples.

The CDR3 runs 13 amino acids, cysteine and phenylalanine included. Only CDR3 DNA is held: 39 bases, read in frame from base 1. The germline V gene encodes CDR1 LNHNV and CDR2 YYDKDF (reference sequence). V is cut by 3 bases and J by 4 bases, and the space between the germline ends is 9 bases. On the study overall, not on this receptor specifically: No data were available on ART adherence, viral resistance or therapy changes, limiting inferences about post-ART repertoire changes. Because pre-ART samples had limited cell numbers, unsorted PBMC were profiled rather than sorted CD4+ and CD8+ T cells. The samples were dated from about 2003 to 2018, and the ART regimens that were used may be less effective than current ART regimens. HIV repertoires had narrower CDR3 length ranges than controls, and the network structure suggested an antigen-experienced repertoire that shifted only slightly toward naive after ART. A significant increase in TRB diversity was found to be associated with ART initiation, although TRB diversity was observed to remain significantly below that of transplant donor controls even after long-term ART. Because PBMC availability was limited, only the TCR beta chain was sequenced, with no alpha chain pairing. At every time point, the repertoire was dominated by expanded TRB clones first identified before ART initiation, although this dominance fluctuated and, in many PLHIV, declined after ART.

This receptor chain uses TRBV15 and TRBJ2-5; no D gene call is confident. The clonotype was recovered from a man aged 18 to 35 with HIV. This specimen was unsorted PBMCs, taken 0.4 years before starting antiretroviral therapy. The DNA sequence is as follows: TGTGCCACCAGCAGGTATGCCGGAGAGACCCAGTACTTC. This gives the protein CATSRYAGETQYF.